These T cell receptor beta chains were read from a single sample in a study of CD8 T cells in ankylosing spondylitis. TCRdb analysed the 5' RACE reads with MiXCR anew, one entry per CDR3 protein. The sample lists roughly 280,000 distinct CDR3 sequences, about 19% occurring once. Specimen: blood, either unsorted or a sorted T cell fraction (not recorded which). The source of these receptors is a male donor with ankylosing spondylitis or in good health (not recorded which). Each CDR3 is given without its conserved first and last residue.

V gene: TRBV20-1; J gene: TRBJ2-2; CDR3 protein: SARDRRLAVNTGELF
V gene: TRBV5-4; J gene: TRBJ2-3; CDR3 protein: ASSSGLAGAWTDTQY
V gene: TRBV11-2; J gene: TRBJ2-2; CDR3 protein: ASSLVPTPKGPGELF
V gene: TRBV20-1; J gene: TRBJ2-3; CDR3 protein: SARGARSTDTQY
V gene: TRBV12-3/TRBV12-4; J gene: TRBJ2-3; CDR3 protein: ASSYGRTVRSTDTQY
V gene: TRBV29-1; J gene: TRBJ2-3; CDR3 protein: SVGAEIIDTQY
V gene: TRBV7-8; J gene: TRBJ1-5; CDR3 protein: ASSLVLDQPQH
V gene: TRBV20-1; J gene: TRBJ2-1; CDR3 protein: SALTSGANEQF
V gene: TRBV6-1; J gene: TRBJ1-6; CDR3 protein: ASSDGFGRKGPLH
V gene: TRBV2; J gene: TRBJ1-5; CDR3 protein: ASSGTRINALLH
V gene: TRBV12-3/TRBV12-4; J gene: TRBJ2-5; CDR3 protein: ASSREGPQETQY
V gene: TRBV18; J gene: TRBJ1-1; CDR3 protein: ASLGGRNTEAF
V gene: TRBV29-1; J gene: TRBJ1-2; CDR3 protein: SVGGRVRDGYT
V gene: TRBV5-1; J gene: TRBJ2-1; CDR3 protein: ASSWISGGNNEQF
V gene: TRBV3-1; J gene: TRBJ1-1; CDR3 protein: ASSQETVVNTEAF
V gene: TRBV9; J gene: TRBJ2-1; CDR3 protein: ASSEDPTYNEQF
V gene: TRBV5-1; J gene: TRBJ2-1; CDR3 protein: ASSLVQGATEQF
V gene: TRBV5-1; J gene: TRBJ2-1; CDR3 protein: ASSLGPGQSYNEQF
V gene: TRBV10-2; J gene: TRBJ2-5; CDR3 protein: ASSDGNQGTQY
V gene: TRBV12-3/TRBV12-4; J gene: TRBJ1-2; CDR3 protein: ASSFPSDGDDYGYT
V gene: TRBV7-8; J gene: TRBJ1-2; CDR3 protein: ASSAEPQYGYT
V gene: TRBV5-6; J gene: TRBJ2-2; CDR3 protein: ASSTRTGEDTGELF
V gene: TRBV4-2; J gene: TRBJ1-1; CDR3 protein: ASSIGEAGVTEAF
V gene: TRBV12-3/TRBV12-4; J gene: TRBJ2-5; CDR3 protein: ASRHLAGTQETQY
V gene: TRBV19; J gene: TRBJ2-3; CDR3 protein: ASSKREFNTDTQY
V gene: TRBV25-1; J gene: TRBJ2-1; CDR3 protein: ASSEYLALTDEQF
V gene: TRBV29-1; J gene: TRBJ2-3; CDR3 protein: SVERLAGVPGTQY
V gene: TRBV20-1; J gene: TRBJ2-1; CDR3 protein: SASRVDQSYNEQF
V gene: TRBV20-1; J gene: TRBJ1-1; CDR3 protein: SAAGDSAIEAF
V gene: TRBV5-1; J gene: TRBJ2-2; CDR3 protein: ASSLDREYGELF
V gene: TRBV12-3/TRBV12-4; J gene: TRBJ1-2; CDR3 protein: ASSEKGRYGYT
V gene: TRBV5-1; J gene: TRBJ1-6; CDR3 protein: ASSFDRVGNSPLH
V gene: TRBV5-6; J gene: TRBJ2-1; CDR3 protein: ASSYRQGISYNEQF
V gene: TRBV29-1; J gene: TRBJ2-4; CDR3 protein: SFRGLAQNIQY
V gene: TRBV12-3/TRBV12-4; J gene: TRBJ2-3; CDR3 protein: ASSRTGSTDTQY